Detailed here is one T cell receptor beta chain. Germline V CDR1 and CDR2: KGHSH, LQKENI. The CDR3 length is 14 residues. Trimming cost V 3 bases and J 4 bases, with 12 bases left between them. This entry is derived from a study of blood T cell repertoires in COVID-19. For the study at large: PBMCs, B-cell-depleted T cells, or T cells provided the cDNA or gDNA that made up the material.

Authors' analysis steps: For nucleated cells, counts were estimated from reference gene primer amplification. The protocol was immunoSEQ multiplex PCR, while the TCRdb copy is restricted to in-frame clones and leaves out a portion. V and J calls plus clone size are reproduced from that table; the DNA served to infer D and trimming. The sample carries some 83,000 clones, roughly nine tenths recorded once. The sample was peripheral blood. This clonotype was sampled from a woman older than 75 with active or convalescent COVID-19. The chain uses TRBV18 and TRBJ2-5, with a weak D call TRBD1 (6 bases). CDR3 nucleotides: TGTGCCAGCTCACCGCCCCGGACAGTAGAGACCCAGTACTTC. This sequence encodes CASSPPRTVETQYF.